This T cell receptor (beta chain) originates from a study of blood T cells in healthy people across ages. This CDR3 comprises 17 residues. V gave up 2 bases and J gave up 2 bases; unmatched junction bases: 6. Germline V gives CDR1 MNHEY, CDR2 SVGAGI. Aged about 6 to 95, donors were systemically healthy Caucasians from Russia. With a J-beta primer mix and a sample-barcoded 5' primer, a second PCR ran about 7 to 11 cycles. MiXCR, applied by TCRdb to the 5' RACE reads, yields one record per CDR3 protein. The sample records approximately 780,000 distinct CDR3 sequences, 20% to 30% being singletons. The data also belong to a second study, concerning T cells of mothers and their children. This second study notes: All extracted RNA went into cDNA synthesis, about 1.6 ug per 15 ul. At a sensitivity of approximately 100 clones per million clonotypes, no persistent microchimeric T cell clones appeared.

The chain uses TRBV6-5 and TRBJ2-7; 13 nucleotides line up with TRBD2. The sequence was obtained from a boy aged 10-17 years in good health. The sequenced sample was blood. The CDR3 region is CASSYRGLAGAPYEQYF. The CDR3 DNA reads TGTGCCAGCAGTTACCGCGGACTAGCGGGGGCCCCCTACGAGCAGTACTTC.